The 2 T cell receptor beta chains below all came from one sample that was sequenced in a study of beta chain features in type 1 diabetes. Broader study findings: Shorter TCRB CDR3s, moderately but significantly so, were found in Type 1 diabetes patients in all four CD4+ subsets.

No antigen has been identified for these receptors. Expressed TCRB transcripts were sequenced because the entire RNA isolate underwent reverse transcription. Profiled with immunoSEQ multiplex PCR; TCRdb holds only in-frame clones, not every one. The data contain over 650,000 clones, more than 12% of them seen just once; the ten biggest clones take up 0.04%. Sequencing used naive CD4+ T cells from blood. The receptors were gathered from a man aged 18 to 30 with type 1 diabetes.

A word on this clone: One end of the junction does not line up with germline, which may come from a read error. V and J are TRBV27 and TRBJ1-2; D gene unclear. Germline lookup yields CDR1 MNHEY and CDR2 SMNVEV (reference sequence). The CDR3 spans 13 residues. DNA of the CDR3: TGTGCCAGCAGGCCGACCTTTCAGTATGTCTACACCTTC. Protein: CASRPTFQYVYTF.

The chain recombines TRBV7-9 with TRBJ2-3, with D unclear. Germline V gene lookup returns CDR1 SEHNR and CDR2 FQNEAQ (reference sequence). CDR3 length: 15 amino acids. V was clipped by 5 bases and J by 3 bases, with 15 bases between them. CDR3 DNA sequence: TGTGCCAGCAGCCTCCAAAAGGGCGCAACAGATACGCAGTATTTT. Translating gives CASSLQKGATDTQYF.